These T cell receptor beta chains were read from a single sample in a study of cytomegalovirus exposure and HLA in healthy donors. Method: immunoSEQ multiplex PCR; TCRdb's copy keeps in-frame clones and lacks some. Seen here are about 140,000 clones, around 80% observed once, and the top ten hold about 3.2%. Sequenced: PBMCs. Receptors were obtained from a man aged 18 to 30 in good health and CMV-seropositive. Both conserved end residues are part of each CDR3. Some rows mark clone size as missing; the rest say once, few, many or name a class of expanded clone.

>NA|TRBV11-3
CASSSGGGQETQYF
>NA|TRBV6-1
CASSGNDRGYGYTF
>NA|TRBV5-1
CASAQGGTGELFF
>NA|TRBV6-1
CATILAGAAGNEQFF
>NA|TRBV11-2
CASSYGGRENEQFF
>NA|TRBV5-1
CASSLGADNTEAFF
>NA|TRBV14
CASSPELIAGGSNEQFF
>NA|TRBV5-1
CASSTGLAAFQETQYF
>NA|TRBV4-2
CASKGDTEAFF
>once|TRBV6-1
CASSSPGHLNTEAFF
>NA|TRBV30
CAWSVGVHYTF
>NA|TRBV28
CASSSGRGDNEQFF
>NA|TRBV7-9
CASSLSGSTDTQYF
>NA|TRBV21-1
CAASSRGIRGQETQYF
>NA|TRBV27
CASSPRTGLLYEQYF
>NA|TRBV6-1
CASSLAGVPLNEQFF
>NA|TRBV5-1
CASSSQGYEQYF
>once|TRBV5-1
CASSPGLAGGRNEQFF
>NA|TRBV2
CASRDTRAGGYEQYF
>NA|TRBV25-1
CASSTVGTSGTQDTQYF
>NA|TRBV9
CASSAIQGAGGYTF
>NA|TRBV4-1
CASSPGQGDEQYF
>NA|TRBV6-1
CASSEASGGLYGYTF
>NA|TRBV28
CASSFEGAPVTEAFF
>NA|TRBV18
CASSRIAGGPREQYF
>NA|TRBV30
CAWSVWGRGTYEQYF
>NA|TRBV10-3
CAISPGHDLKETQYF
>NA|TRBV30
CAWKIPGQLAGGYTF
>NA|TRBV5-1
CASSSETKNTGELFF
>NA|TRBV5-1
CASSATSGRVRAYEQYF
>NA|TRBV7-9
CASSLSDRGQGETQYF
>NA|TRBV4-1
CASSYSTGDHGYTF
>NA|TRBV7-9
CASSSNGGSYNSPLHF
>NA|TRBV2
CASSYRVRNTIYF
>NA|TRBV5-4
CASSLAREDLDTQYF
>NA|TRBV7-2
CASSLAIVEDEQFF
>NA|TRBV19
CASSLDSRLAKNIQYF
>NA|TRBV6-1
CASRVDRSIWTQHF
>NA|TRBV27
CARARPGQPDEKLFF
>few|TRBV6-6
CASSTTGGGNQPQHF
>NA|TRBV9
CASSVREGQTDTQYF
>NA|TRBV13
CASSETGRGTEEAFF
>NA|TRBV4-1
CASSHSGLPQHF
>NA|TRBV6-6
CASSSGDRGWETQYF